A single sample is the source of the 25 T cell receptor beta chains below, sequenced in a study of T cells after posttransplantation cyclophosphamide. Profiled with immunoSEQ multiplex PCR; TCRdb holds only in-frame clones, not every one. This repertoire holds about 36,000 clones, and none appear only once. The specimen sequenced was PBMCs. The receptors here all came from a girl aged 5 to 17 in good health, CMV-negative, and a related stem cell transplant donor.

This clone was observed at least ten times. The J gene is TRBJ2-7, the V gene TRBV19; 7 positions agree with TRBD1. Germline V lookup: CDR1 LNHDA, CDR2 SQIVND (reference sequence). The V segment lost 6 bases and the J segment 0 bases; nucleotides outside the gene matches: 2. The CDR3 has 13 residues. The CDR3 DNA sequence: TGTGCCAGTAGCGCAGGGGGCTCCTACGAGCAGTACTTC. Translation gives CASSAGGSYEQYF.

This clone was seen at least ten times. The genes are TRBV10-3 and TRBJ1-2; no clear D gene. CDR1 and CDR2 from the germline V gene are ENHRY and SYGVKD. This CDR3 has 15 amino acids. The V end was cut by 0 bases, the J end by 3 bases, with 11 bases between. The CDR3 sequence: CAISESGYLYYGYTF. CDR3 DNA: TGTGCCATCAGTGAGTCCGGGTATTTATACTATGGCTACACCTTC.

The table lists this clone with many counts. This chain links TRBV28 with TRBJ2-6; no clear D. V was pared by 6 bases and J by 0 bases, with 9 bases between. The germline CDR1 and CDR2 sequences are MDHEN and SYDVKM. The CDR3 has 15 residues. The CDR3 DNA sequence: TGTGCCAGCAGGTCTCCTAGCTCTGGGGCCAACGTCCTGACTTTC. Translated, it gives CASRSPSSGANVLTF. Full variable domain (outside the CDR3, taken from reference TRBV28 and TRBJ2-6): DVKVTQSSRYLVKRTGEKVFLECVQDMDHENMFWYRQDPGLGLRLIYFSYDVKMKEKGDIPEGYSVSREKKERFSLILESASTNQTSMYLCASRSPSSGANVLTFGAGSRLTVL.

This clone was picked up many times. Here the CDR3 reads CASSVGTGGNQPQHF. CDR3 bases: TGTGCCAGCAGCGTAGGGACAGGGGGCAATCAGCCCCAGCATTTT. The chain combines TRBV9 with TRBJ1-5, with TRBD1 matching over 9 bases. V lost 0 bases, J lost 2 bases, and 0 bases stayed unmatched. CDR1 is SGDLS and CDR2 is YYNGEE in the germline V gene. CDR3 length: 15 residues.

Ten or more counts support this clone. The gene calls are TRBV5-1 and TRBJ2-1; TRBD2 is a possible D gene (5 bases). The CDR3 extends over 15 amino acids. Germline-derived CDR1 and CDR2 are SGHRS and YFSETQ. Trimming removed 2 bases from V and 0 bases from J, with 9 bases in between. In DNA, the CDR3 is TGCGCCAGCAGCTTTAGGGAGAGCTCCTACAATGAGCAGTTCTTC. Protein product: CASSFRESSYNEQFF.

This clone has a count of ten or more. This chain uses TRBV13 with TRBJ1-1, with 8 bases matching TRBD1. The germline CDR1 and CDR2 sequences are PRHDT and FYEKMQ (reference sequence). Trimming cost V 4 bases and J 4 bases; bases outside gene matches: 2. The CDR3 contains 13 residues. The CDR3 sequence is CASSSDRGTEAFF. CDR3 nucleotide sequence: TGTGCCAGCAGCTCCGACAGGGGCACTGAAGCTTTCTTT.

This clone was observed at least ten times. The V and J genes are TRBV14 and TRBJ2-1; TRBD2 matches 10 bases. CDR1 is SGHDN and CDR2 is FVKESK in the germline V gene. Trimming at V came to 4 bases and at J to 10 bases, leaving 4 bases not matched to a gene. The CDR3 spans 13 residues. CDR3 bases: TGTGCCAGCAGCCGCTCGACTAGCGGGGAGCAGTTCTTC. Its protein is CASSRSTSGEQFF.

In its sample, this clone was seen many times. V is TRBV7-2 and J is TRBJ1-5; 10 positions agree with TRBD1. Germline-derived CDR1 and CDR2 are SGHTA and FQGNSA. This CDR3 is built from 15 residues. Trimming took 4 bases from V and 4 from J; bases not matched to a gene: 4. The CDR3 is CASSWTGGGNQPQHF. CDR3 bases: TGTGCCAGCAGCTGGACAGGGGGAGGGAATCAGCCCCAGCATTTT. Complete variable domain (other parts from reference TRBV7-2 and TRBJ1-5): GAGVSQSPSNKVTEKGKDVELRCDPISGHTALYWYRQSLGQGLEFLIYFQGNSAPDKSGLPSDRFSAERTGGSVSTLTIQRTQQEDSAVYLCASSWTGGGNQPQHFGDGTRLSIL.

The chain uses TRBV15 and TRBJ1-3, with D maybe TRBD1 (5 bases). The germline V gene encodes CDR1 LNHNV and CDR2 YYDKDF (reference sequence). V lost 1 base to trimming and J lost 1 base, with 8 bases between them. This CDR3 is built from 15 residues. The CDR3 spells CATSRGQGSGNTIYF. The DNA of the CDR3 is TGTGCCACCAGCAGAGGTCAGGGTTCTGGAAACACCATATATTTT.

This clone was picked up many times. The genes are TRBV27 and TRBJ2-7, with TRBD2 as a possible D gene (5 bases). The CDR3 sequence is 13 residues long. The germline V gene has CDR1 MNHEY and CDR2 SMNVEV (reference sequence). V gave up 0 bases and J gave up 4 bases, with 7 bases separating them. The CDR3 loop is CASSLSGGYEQYF. CDR3 coding DNA: TGTGCCAGCAGTTTATCAGGAGGATACGAGCAGTACTTC.

Only a few counts were recorded for this clone. This may stem from a read error, because a much larger clone lies one nucleotide away. This chain links TRBV5-1 with TRBJ2-1; perhaps TRBD2 as D (5 bases). Germline CDR1 and CDR2: SGHRS and YFSETQ. The CDR3 is 11 residues long. In DNA form, the CDR3 reads TGCGCCGGCAGCTGGAGTTGGGGAGAGTTCTTC. Protein product: CAGSWSWGEFF.

This clone was counted many times. V gene TRBV27 combines with J gene TRBJ1-1; the D is unclear. The ends were cut back, 8 bases at V and 3 bases at J, with 13 bases in the middle. Germline assignment: CDR1 MNHEY and CDR2 SMNVEV (reference sequence). The CDR3 is 13 amino acids. The CDR3 loop reads CASRPLGYTEAFF. The CDR3 nucleotides are TGTGCCAGCCGTCCCCTGGGCTACACTGAAGCTTTCTTT.

This clone was found many times. The chain employs TRBV4-1 and TRBJ1-5, with 8 bases matching TRBD1. The CDR3 runs 16 residues. In germline, CDR1 is MGHRA, CDR2 YSYEKL. Trimming took 1 base from V and 6 from J; bases not matched to a gene: 8. CDR3 bases: TGCGCCAGCAGCCAAGTTCCAGGGGGCGCGGTTCAGCCCCAGCATTTT. Its protein product is CASSQVPGGAVQPQHF.

In this sample, this clone turned up many times. The chain uses TRBV5-1 and TRBJ1-3, with TRBD1 matching 10 bases. The CDR3 has 18 amino acids. Unmatched junction bases numbered 10, after V lost 4 bases and J lost 0 bases. CDR1 is SGHRS, CDR2 YFSETQ, per germline. CDR3 bases: TGCGCCAGCAGCCCGCTGAGTAGGACAGGGGGCTCTGGAAACACCATATATTTT. It codes for CASSPLSRTGGSGNTIYF. Full variable domain (outside the CDR3, taken from reference TRBV5-1 and TRBJ1-3): KAGVTQTPRYLIKTRGQQVTLSCSPISGHRSVSWYQQTPGQGLQFLFEYFSETQRNKGNFPGRFSGRQFSNSRSEMNVSTLELGDSALYLCASSPLSRTGGSGNTIYFGEGSWLTVV.

This clone was found many times. V usage is TRBV19 and J usage is TRBJ2-1; 9 bases fit TRBD2. Germline values: CDR1 LNHDA, CDR2 SQIVND (reference sequence). Trimming cost V 3 bases and J 4 bases; bases outside gene matches: 4. CDR3 length: 15 residues. CDR3 sequence: CASSMSAGGYNEQFF. The CDR3 DNA reads TGTGCCAGTAGTATGTCAGCGGGAGGTTACAATGAGCAGTTCTTC.

The V gene is TRBV5-1, the J gene TRBJ2-2; 10 bases map to TRBD2. Germline V gene data show CDR1 as SGHRS and CDR2 as YFSETQ. The CDR3 runs to 16 residues. The junction had 2 bases not matched to a gene; V was cut back by 3 bases and J by 0 bases. The CDR3 region has the DNA TGCGCCAGCAGCTATCTAGCGGGGGCGAACACCGGGGAGCTGTTTTTT. Protein product: CASSYLAGANTGELFF.

The chain has TRBV7-7 and TRBJ2-5; D is undetermined. The CDR3 totals 13 residues. The germline V gene encodes CDR1 SSHAT and CDR2 FNYEAQ (reference sequence). V dropped 7 bases and J dropped 2 bases, with 11 bases sitting between them. CDR3 in amino acids: CASTSPGQETQYF. Here the CDR3 DNA reads TGTGCCAGCACCTCCCCGGGTCAAGAGACCCAGTACTTC.

This clone was observed many times. This chain connects TRBV4-3 to TRBJ1-4; TRBD1 is a possible D gene (5 bases). The CDR3 spans 16 residues. CDR1 is LGHNA and CDR2 is YSLEER in the germline V gene. V lost 0 bases, J lost 8 bases, and 16 bases lay in between. The CDR3 loop reads CASSQDRDSAVEKLFF. The CDR3 nucleotides read TGCGCCAGCAGCCAAGATCGAGACAGCGCTGTAGAAAAACTGTTTTTT.

The rearrangement links TRBV4-1 to TRBJ2-7; 8 bases are a match to TRBD1. V lost 1 base to trimming and J lost 4 bases; unmatched junction nucleotides: 9. The V gene's germline CDR1 is MGHRA and CDR2 YSYEKL. The CDR3 is 16 amino acids. The CDR3 sequence: CASSQGLGQGDYEQYF. The DNA for the CDR3 is TGCGCCAGCAGCCAAGGGCTCGGACAGGGAGATTACGAGCAGTACTTC.

This clone has just a few counts. This chain joins TRBV5-5 and TRBJ2-3, with D possibly TRBD1 on 5 matching bases. The CDR3 runs 14 residues. Trimming took 7 bases from V and 4 from J, leaving 16 bases between them. Germline CDR1 reads SGHKS; CDR2 reads YYEKEE (reference sequence). For the CDR3, the DNA is TGTGCCAGCTCGCCCATCAGGGTCGCAGATACGCAGTATTTT. Its protein is CASSPIRVADTQYF.

This clone has at least ten counts. The chain couples TRBV5-6 to TRBJ1-3; 9 positions match TRBD1. V lost 1 base to trimming and J lost 7 bases; unmatched junction nucleotides: 9. Germline CDR1 reads SGHDT; CDR2 reads YYEEEE. This CDR3 is built from 16 residues. CDR3 DNA sequence: TGTGCCAGCAGCTTGTGGGGACAGGGTAGTAGGAACACCATATATTTT. The encoded protein is CASSLWGQGSRNTIYF.

This clone appeared a few times. CDR3 nucleotide sequence: TGTGCCAGCAGCTTAGGTCCCAGGCCGGGGATCAATCAGCCCCAGCATTTT. It specifies CASSLGPRPGINQPQHF. The V and J genes are TRBV11-2 and TRBJ1-5, with D unclear. Between the trimmed V and J ends, which lost 1 base and 3 bases, there was a span of 16 bases. The CDR3 loop spans 17 amino acids. Germline V CDR1 and CDR2: SGHAT, FQNNGV.

This clone has only a few counts. This chain uses TRBV27 with TRBJ2-7; D unclear. CDR1 and CDR2 (germline): MNHEY, SMNVEV (reference sequence). CDR3 length: 14 residues. The V end was cut by 0 bases, the J end by 6 bases, with 12 bases between. CDR3 residues: CASSLSSILSEQYF. CDR3 nucleotide sequence: TGTGCCAGCAGTTTATCCAGTATCTTAAGCGAGCAGTACTTC.

The table lists this clone with many counts. J is TRBJ2-1 and V is TRBV2, with 12 bases matching TRBD2. The trim removed 8 bases at V and 5 bases at J, leaving 19 bases unmatched. From germline, CDR1 is SNHLY and CDR2 FYNNEI. This CDR3 spans 19 amino acids. The CDR3 spells CASGARRLAGGRGDNEQFF. CDR3 in DNA: TGTGCCAGCGGGGCCCGCAGGCTAGCGGGAGGGAGGGGAGACAATGAGCAGTTCTTC.

V gene TRBV10-3 combines with J gene TRBJ2-1, with 14 bases identical to TRBD2. In germline, CDR1 is ENHRY, CDR2 SYGVKD. Unmatched junction bases numbered 3, after V lost 6 bases and J lost 5 bases. The CDR3 loop spans 15 amino acids. The CDR3 DNA sequence: TGTGCCATCAGACCGGGACTAGCGGGAGACAATGAGCAGTTCTTC. It codes for CAIRPGLAGDNEQFF.